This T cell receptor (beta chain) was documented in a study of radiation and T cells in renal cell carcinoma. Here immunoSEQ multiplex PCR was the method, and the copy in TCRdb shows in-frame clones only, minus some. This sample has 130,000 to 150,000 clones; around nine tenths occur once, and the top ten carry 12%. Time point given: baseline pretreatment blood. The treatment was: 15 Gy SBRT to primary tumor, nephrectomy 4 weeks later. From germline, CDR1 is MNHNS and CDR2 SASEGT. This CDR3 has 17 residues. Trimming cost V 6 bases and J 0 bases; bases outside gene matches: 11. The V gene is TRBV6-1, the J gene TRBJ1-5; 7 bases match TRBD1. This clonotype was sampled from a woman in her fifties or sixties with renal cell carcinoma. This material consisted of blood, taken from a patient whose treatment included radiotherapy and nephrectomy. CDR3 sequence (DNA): TGTGCCAGCAGGGAACCGGGACAGCACTATAGCAATCAGCCCCAGCATTTT. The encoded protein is CASREPGQHYSNQPQHF.